Shown below are 11 T cell receptor beta chains from a single sample sequenced in a study of sequential checkpoint blockade in melanoma. The table came from immunoSEQ multiplex PCR; TCRdb's copy has only in-frame clones and leaves some out. The sample includes 17,000 or so clones, 73% seen only once; the top ten take over 20%. The treatment: randomized to nivolumab then ipilimumab (arm A) or the reverse (arm B). Sequenced material: CD8+ T cells sorted from blood (inferred from file names), taken from a patient given nivolumab and ipilimumab in sequence. These TCRs come from a human donor with melanoma.

V usage is TRBV5-5 and J usage is TRBJ2-7, with 7 bases matching TRBD1. There are 17 residues in the CDR3. V trimming: 2 bases; J trimming: 3 bases; junction bases outside the gene matches: 14. Looked up from germline, CDR1 is SGHKS and CDR2 is YYEKEE (reference sequence). For the CDR3, the DNA is TGTGCCAGCAGCTTAAGCTTATTCGACAGGGACGACTACGAGCAGTACTTC. It translates to CASSLSLFDRDDYEQYF.

A few counts support this clone. The V and J genes are TRBV5-8 and TRBJ1-2; D uncertain. V was trimmed by 4 bases and J by 4 bases, leaving 2 bases between them. Germline CDR1 is SGHTS and CDR2 is YDEGEE. The CDR3 spans 10 residues. The DNA of the CDR3 is TGTGCCAGCAGCCTCTATGGCTACACCTTC. Protein product: CASSLYGYTF. Using reference TRBV5-8 and TRBJ1-2 for the parts outside the CDR3, the full variable domain is EAGVTQSPTHLIKTRGQQATLRCSPISGHTSVYWYQQALGLGLQFLLWYDEGEERNRGNFPPRFSGRQFPNYSSELNVNALELEDSALYLCASSLYGYTFGSGTRLTVV.

The chain carries TRBV27 and TRBJ1-1; TRBD1 might be the D (5 bases). Looked up from germline, CDR1 is MNHEY and CDR2 is SMNVEV (reference sequence). Trimming stripped 2 bases from V and 7 bases from J, with 11 bases between. The CDR3 loop spans 13 amino acids. In DNA form, the CDR3 reads TGTGCCAGCAGTTTAGGGCAGGGTAGTGAAGCTTTCTTT. It is translated as CASSLGQGSEAFF.

There are a few counts of this clone. The chain recombines TRBV7-9 with TRBJ2-1; 7 positions agree with TRBD2. Trimming removed 2 bases from V and 2 bases from J; junction bases left unmatched: 6. Germline CDR1 SEHNR, CDR2 FQNEAQ (reference sequence). This CDR3 spans 16 amino acids. The CDR3: CASSLPPAGPYNEQFF. CDR3 DNA: TGTGCCAGCAGCTTACCCCCAGCGGGACCCTACAATGAGCAGTTCTTC.

The CDR3, as DNA: TGTGCCAGCAGTTCTCCCCTGACAGGCTCAAATTCACCCCTCCACTTT. Encoded protein: CASSSPLTGSNSPLHF. This sequence joins TRBV27 and TRBJ1-6; TRBD1 is a possible D gene (6 bases). V lost 4 bases, J lost 7 bases, and 17 bases lay in between. The CDR3 is made up of 16 amino acids. Looked up from germline, CDR1 is MNHEY and CDR2 is SMNVEV (reference sequence).

This clone was recorded once. The chain joins TRBV6-5 to TRBJ2-1, with 10 bases aligning to TRBD1. CDR3 length: 15 amino acids. The V and J ends lost 7 bases and 8 bases, in that order; junction bases with no gene match: 11. CDR1 and CDR2 (germline): MNHEY, SVGAGI. CDR3 bases: TGTGCCAGCACCAACGACAGGGGGCGCCGCTATGAGCAGTTCTTC. Translating gives CASTNDRGRRYEQFF.

In this sample, this clone turned up a few times. The V and J genes are TRBV9 and TRBJ2-1; 14 bases fit TRBD2. The CDR3 consists of 17 residues. The germline gives CDR1 SGDLS, CDR2 YYNGEE. Losses at the gene ends were 3 bases for V and 10 bases for J; bases not matched to a gene: 12. The CDR3 DNA follows: TGTGCCAGCAGCGAGGGACTAGCGGGAGTATATGAGCGCGAGCAGTTCTTC. This gives the protein CASSEGLAGVYEREQFF. The full variable domain, with the rest looked up from reference TRBV9 and TRBJ2-1, is DSGVTQTPKHLITATGQRVTLRCSPRSGDLSVYWYQQSLDQGLQFLIQYYNGEERAKGNILERFSAQQFPDLHSELNLSSLELGDSALYFCASSEGLAGVYEREQFFGPGTRLTVL.

The chain couples TRBV2 to TRBJ2-5; 7 bases are shared with TRBD1. The CDR3 runs 15 residues. Germline values: CDR1 SNHLY, CDR2 FYNNEI. V was clipped by 6 bases and J by 1 base; unmatched bases: 8. The CDR3 nucleotides are TGTGCCAGCAGAGCACACAGGGGATCCCAAGAGACCCAGTACTTC. Amino acids: CASRAHRGSQETQYF.

On this clone itself: The sample contains more than one DNA sequence encoding this CDR3. This chain links TRBV7-9 with TRBJ2-7; no clear D gene. Trimming stripped 2 bases from V and 2 bases from J, with 7 bases between. CDR3 length equals 13 residues. Germline CDR1 and CDR2: SEHNR and FQNEAQ (reference sequence). CDR3 nucleotides: TGTGCCAGCAGCTTAACCGGTCCCTACGAGCAGTACTTC. Translating gives CASSLTGPYEQYF.

The gene calls are TRBV5-1 and TRBJ2-7; the match to TRBD1 covers 7 bases. Germline CDR1 is SGHRS and CDR2 is YFSETQ. CDR3 length: 11 amino acids. V dropped 7 bases and J dropped 12; count of bases not matched to a gene: 10. The CDR3 sequence is CASGDSEPRYF. DNA for the CDR3: TGCGCCAGCGGGGACAGCGAACCTCGGTACTTC.

The CDR3 sequence: CASSPTDRRYTGELFF. CDR3 bases: TGTGCCAGCAGCCCAACGGACAGGCGGTACACCGGGGAGCTGTTTTTT. The V and J genes are TRBV9 and TRBJ2-2, with 7 bases aligning to TRBD1. This CDR3 spans 16 amino acids. With V trimmed by 4 bases and J by 3 bases, 9 bases remained unmatched. Germline lookup yields CDR1 SGDLS and CDR2 YYNGEE.